This TCR beta chain is drawn from a study of cytomegalovirus exposure and HLA in healthy donors (dated by TCRdb to about 2017). Study-level background: According to an earlier analysis of 550 to 750 of the donors, some 170 million T cells yielded 100 million or so unique TCR beta sequences and roughly 280 Gb of sequence data. All discovery cohort repertoires had been generated on a single sequencing platform. Typing coverage varied by locus: roughly 620-640 donors for A, B, C, DRB1 and DQB1; approximately 500 for DQA1; 606 for DPA1; about 450 for DPB1. Rather than using new phenotypic data, the later analysis identified candidate immune exposures from TCR beta sequences and from how often those sequences occurred across donors. In an earlier analysis of 587 of the donors, high-throughput TCR beta sequencing was used to judge whether each TCR beta V gene segment behaved as functional or pseudogenic. Because of strong linkage in the cohort, roughly five DR-DQ haplotypes were treated as single units for association and clustering. A later genetic analysis took genome-wide SNP genotypes for about three fifths of the 666 donors and used that subset as a discovery cohort. Across approximately 420 genotyped donors of the cohort, an average of roughly 200,000 unique TCR beta nucleotide sequences per donor were sequenced, and approximately 17% of those sequences were non-productive. High-throughput TCR immunosequencing, statistical association of individual TCRs with disease status, and machine learning were combined to predict cytomegalovirus infection status. Donor age, sex, ethnicity and CMV serostatus were compiled alongside the repertoire data. Using immunosequencing, the study profiled T cell repertoires from around 670 subjects and related those repertoires to cytomegalovirus serostatus. To study patterns of TCR occurrence, a later analysis re-analyzed previously published TCR beta repertoires from 666 donors and added high-resolution HLA genotyping. The study was designed to test whether signatures of past pathogen exposure could be identified by cataloging public T cell receptors. An early release covering roughly 640 HLA-typed donors comprised approximately 290 gigabases of sequencing data and approximately 85 million unique TCR sequences. Both class I and class II loci were covered by HLA typing, at four-digit resolution. Among the 398 genotyped donors, about 85% belonged to the genetic ancestry cluster associated with self-reported Caucasian donors. A separate validation cohort of approximately 120 different subjects was used in addition to the roughly 700-subject first cohort. The investigation overall reported the following: Strong co-occurrence of HLA alleles, especially DR and DQ, made assigning TCR associations to individual alleles difficult. Because HLA typing was unavailable for some donors at each locus, only the typed subset was used in association tests. This cohort had only TCR beta chains sequenced, and the lack of alpha or paired-chain data limited which features could be detected. The only immune exposure information available for the cohort was CMV serostatus. A later analysis found that most CMV-associated TCR beta chains appeared HLA-restricted, with HLA associations seemingly driven largely by CMV exposure. Linkage disequilibrium might explain the correlated functional status among segregating V segments, but an unknown experimental factor could not be ruled out. In vitro tests confirmed that a few of the cytomegalovirus-associated TCR beta chains recognize cytomegalovirus antigens. Specific HLA alleles were associated with more than 15,000 TCR beta sequences at a false discovery rate of 0.05 in a later analysis. An earlier analysis of some 560 of the donors showed that most TCR beta V segments appeared in productive rearrangements either about 87% or about 30% of the time, which broadly matched IMGT annotations. Because counts were too low, about 15 rarely observed V segments, including chromosome 9 orphons, were left out of the earlier analysis of 587 of the donors. The classifier was reported to diagnose cytomegalovirus status with high specificity and sensitivity in both the original cohort and the validation cohort. The 87-base-pair reads could not distinguish some IMGT-functional V segments, including TRBV6-2 and TRBV6-3, so those segments were excluded. The authors suggested that the approach could potentially be extended to other disease states and immunological phenotypes. A cluster of highly shared sequence variants was judged likely to represent a technical artifact of the sequencing pipeline. A further reported finding was that TCR beta sequences accurately predicted the HLA-A and HLA-B alleles for most subjects in the first cohort. Roughly uniform sequencing depth across donors was assumed in presence/absence analyses, although this assumption may not hold. Several of the top co-occurrence clusters appeared to be linked to parvovirus B19, influenza, CMV and Epstein-Barr virus, according to a later analysis. A later analysis found that HLA-associated TCR beta chains were more clonally expanded and had lower generation probabilities than equally common non-associated chains. A later genetic analysis associated a missense DCLRE1C variant with V-gene and J-gene trimming of TCR beta chains, and an independent cohort replicated the association. In the study, roughly 160 TCR beta chains were listed as associated with cytomegalovirus. Most TCR sequences were observed very rarely across donors, whereas some public TCRs were present in many individuals. Compared with the roughly 600-donor mean, donors in an Asian-associated ancestry cluster had fewer N-insertions in productive TCRs, according to a later genetic analysis. In a later analysis, TCR association rates were found to vary across HLA loci, with the most associated TCRs seen for DRB1 alleles and the fewest for HLA-C alleles.

The cohort comprised hundreds of healthy bone marrow donors. Cohort members were all nominally healthy when sampled, although unrecorded immune exposures were likely present. The donor was CMV seronegative and was included in the group of over 300 seronegative cohort members. A peripheral blood sample was provided by each donor, and peripheral blood mononuclear cells were used for TCR beta sequencing. The Qiagen DNeasy Blood Extraction Kit was used to extract genomic DNA from the blood cell samples. The library was prepared using the immunoSEQ multiplex PCR assay. For the multiplex PCR, a mixture combining 60 forward primers for TCR Vbeta segments and 13 reverse primers for TCR Jbeta segments was used. Amplification of the CDR3 region of rearranged TCR beta genes was performed with a multiplex PCR assay on genomic DNA. On the Illumina HiSeq System, the amplified TCR beta libraries were sequenced as 87-base-pair reads. The authors' pipeline ran thus. A later analysis tallied about 77 million unique TCR beta chains across the 666 repertoires, and approximately 9.9 million of those chains were shared by two or more donors. Raw reads were error-corrected and collapsed into unique sequences by a nearest-neighbor algorithm in which closely related sequences were merged to remove PCR and sequencing errors. V, D and J gene segments were assigned by aligning CDR3 sequences to IMGT reference sequences. For a sequence to be retained, at least a six-nucleotide match to both a V gene segment and a J gene segment was required. Rearrangements were called productive when the CDR3 lacked stop codons and stayed in frame with V and J; all others were non-productive. Following IMGT convention, CDR3 was defined as the stretch from the second conserved V-encoded cysteine to the conserved J-encoded phenylalanine. In an earlier analysis of around 570 of the donors, sequences lacking an unambiguous match to a single V gene segment were excluded. An earlier analysis of around 600 of the donors classified V segments as functional when productive rearrangements were above 56.7% and as segregating when the standard deviation between donors was above 5%. To diagnose cytomegalovirus status from the catalog of TCR beta chain sequences, a statistical classification framework was built. A later analysis assigned V and J genes by comparing TCR nucleotide sequences with IMGT/GENE-DB human TR gene sequences. Using the TCRdist pipeline, a later analysis assigned CDR3 sequences along with most-parsimonious VDJ recombination scenarios. In a later analysis, each TCR beta chain was defined by its CDR3 amino acid sequence together with its V-gene family, and reads lacking a unique V-gene family were excluded. As a way to deal with suspected cross-contamination and a sequencing artifact, a later analysis dropped over 550 nucleotide sequences that were highly shared and had low generation probability. In a later analysis, a clonal expansion index for each public chain was calculated from normalized within-repertoire ranks of inferred template counts. Generation probabilities in a later analysis came from a VDJ recombination model fitted to out-of-frame rearrangements, and those results were checked against IGoR. Hypergeometric tests were used in a later analysis to score TCR-TCR, TCR-HLA and TCR-CMV co-occurrence, with a repertoire-size bias correction applied to the TCR pairs. False discovery rates were estimated in a later analysis by permuting HLA or CMV assignments 20 times. In a later analysis, co-occurring TCRs were grouped with DBSCAN, and TCRdist sequence similarity was added when clustering was performed within HLA-allele-positive subsets. Repertoires with fewer than 30,000 or more than 120,000 public chains, plus five repertoires with anomalous nucleotide sharing, were excluded from co-occurrence clustering. TCRdb re-hosts the immuneACCESS table, in-frame sequences only. Its copies lack some clones; in the studies checked, an unresolved V gene accounts for under half of them, and the cause for the rest is not known. Clonal size and the V and J genes are those of that table, whereas D and trimming came from the DNA. In this sample the table shows under 95,000 clones, 60% to 85% of which occur a single time. The leading ten clones occupy under 1.2% of the sample.

In the case of this clone: The clone's antigen remains unknown. No base quality values were provided; no much bigger clone lies one nucleotide off.

V lost 4 bases and J lost 7 bases, and the count of bases not matched to a germline gene is 10. Based on the germline V gene (reference sequence), the CDR1 and CDR2 sequences are SGHNT and YYREEE. The CDR3 spans 14 residues, from the cysteine through the phenylalanine. The only DNA kept is the CDR3, 42 bases in frame from the first base. The receptor chain draws on TRBV5-4 and TRBJ1-1; a stretch of 7 junction bases matches TRBD1. Specimen: PBMCs. The receptor was derived from a male donor in good health and CMV-seronegative. For the CDR3, the sequence is CASSTPGQALEAFF. The nucleotides read TGTGCCAGCAGCACACCCGGACAGGCCCTTGAAGCTTTCTTT.